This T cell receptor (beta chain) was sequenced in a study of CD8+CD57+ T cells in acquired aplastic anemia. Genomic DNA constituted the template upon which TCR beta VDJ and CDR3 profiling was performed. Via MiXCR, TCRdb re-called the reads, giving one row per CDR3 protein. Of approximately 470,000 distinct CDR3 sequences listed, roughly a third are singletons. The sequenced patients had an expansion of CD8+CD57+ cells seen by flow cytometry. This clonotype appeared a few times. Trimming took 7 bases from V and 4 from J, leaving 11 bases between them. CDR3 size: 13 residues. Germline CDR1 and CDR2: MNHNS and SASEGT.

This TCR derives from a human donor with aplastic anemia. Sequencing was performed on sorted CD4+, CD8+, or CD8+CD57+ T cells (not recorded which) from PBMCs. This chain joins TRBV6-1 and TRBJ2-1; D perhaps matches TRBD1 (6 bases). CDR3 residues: CASNQDSYNEQFF. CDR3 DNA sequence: TGTGCCAGCAACCAGGACAGTTACAATGAGCAGTTCTTC.